This TCR beta chain stems from a study of Ad26.COV2.S vaccination and SARS-CoV-2 variants. At the level of the study: Ad26.COV2.S shots went into the muscle once or twice, 56 days apart.

The study, taken as a whole, reports: While placebo recipients had lower spike-specific TCR breadth, vaccine recipients had more.

Using immunoSEQ multiplex PCR, the repertoire was profiled, and TCRdb retains in-frame clones only, with some absent. The repertoire includes hundreds of thousands of clones, approximately 90% of them detected once, and 12% sits in the top ten. With respect to this clone: The antigen remains unidentified.

After removal of 0 bases from V and 5 bases from J, the junction contained 0 bases not matched to a gene. Germline V lookup: CDR1 SGHNT, CDR2 YYREEE (reference sequence). This CDR3 region has 14 residues. Treatment in this sample: 15 to 20 received Ad26.COV2.S at low or high dose, single or two shots; 5 received placebo; per-sample allocation not given. After the first vaccine or placebo injection, samples were drawn on day 63. This TCR was recovered from a person aged 18-60 years who received the Ad26.COV2.S COVID-19 vaccine or a placebo. This sequence joins TRBV5-4 and TRBJ1-4; TRBD1 matches 8 bases. The sample here was peripheral blood, taken in a trial of Ad26.COV2.S vaccine versus placebo. CDR3 amino acids: CASSLGQGNEKLFF. The CDR3 DNA reads TGTGCCAGCAGCTTGGGACAGGGGAATGAAAAACTGTTTTTT.